The clone carrying this T cell receptor (beta chain) was detected a few times. The antigen is unknown. These data come from a study of post-analysis software for immune sequencing data. Whole-study context: Disease courses included relapsing-remitting, secondary progressive and progressive-relapsing multiple sclerosis. Study observations and caveats: Roughly five TRBV segments were significantly more frequent in patients than in controls. TRBV5-6, TRBV5-1 and TRBV20-1 were among these segments. In multiple sclerosis, normalized Chao1 diversity was significantly below that of controls.

TCR beta libraries were prepared from cDNA with unique molecular identifiers. Once about 0.95 to 10 million T cells were used, roughly 0.5 million cDNA molecules resulted. TCRdb ran MiXCR on the PCR reads and lists one entry per CDR3 protein. This table holds about 150,000 distinct CDR3 sequences, 30% found once. CDR1 is MNHNY and CDR2 is SVGAGI in the germline V gene (reference sequence). CDR3 length: 15 residues. V was clipped by 8 bases and J by 3 bases; unmatched bases: 9. Sequencing was done on a sample of blood. V and J are TRBV6-6 and TRBJ1-1; 10 bases map to TRBD1. The source is a girl under 18 with multiple sclerosis. The CDR3 nucleotides are TGTGCCAGCCGGGGGACAGGGGTGAGGGACACTGAAGCTTTCTTT. Translating gives CASRGTGVRDTEAFF.